This TCR beta chain derives from a study of early T cells in non-severe SARS-CoV-2 infection. TCRdb reprocessed the 5' RACE reads via MiXCR and lists one record per CDR3 protein. Of some 44,000 distinct CDR3 sequences in the sample, approximately 6.3% are singletons; the top ten hold around 7.7%. In its sample, this clonotype was seen many times. This CDR3 has 16 residues. The V and J ends lost 5 bases and 0 bases respectively, with 14 bases between them. Germline lookup yields CDR1 WSHSY and CDR2 SAAADI. This chain links TRBV10-2 with TRBJ1-3, with D tentatively TRBD1 (6 bases). The clonotype originates from an adult who was a healthcare worker with PCR-confirmed SARS-CoV-2 infection or an uninfected control (not recorded which). The starting material was whole blood, obtained at baseline. DNA of the CDR3: TGCGCCAGCAGTAGTCAGGGGCCTGACTCTGGAAACACCATATATTTT. It yields the protein CASSSQGPDSGNTIYF.